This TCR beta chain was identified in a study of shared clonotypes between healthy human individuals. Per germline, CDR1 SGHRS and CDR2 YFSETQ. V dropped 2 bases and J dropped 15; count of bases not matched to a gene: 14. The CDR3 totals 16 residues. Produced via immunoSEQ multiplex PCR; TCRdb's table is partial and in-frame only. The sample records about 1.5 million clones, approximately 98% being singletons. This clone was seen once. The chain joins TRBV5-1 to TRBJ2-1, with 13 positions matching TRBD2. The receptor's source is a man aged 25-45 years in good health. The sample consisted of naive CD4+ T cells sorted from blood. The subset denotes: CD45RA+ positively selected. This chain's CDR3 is CASSLDTGTSGTAGFF. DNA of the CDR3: TGCGCCAGCAGCTTAGATACCGGGACTAGCGGGACGGCCGGGTTCTTC.